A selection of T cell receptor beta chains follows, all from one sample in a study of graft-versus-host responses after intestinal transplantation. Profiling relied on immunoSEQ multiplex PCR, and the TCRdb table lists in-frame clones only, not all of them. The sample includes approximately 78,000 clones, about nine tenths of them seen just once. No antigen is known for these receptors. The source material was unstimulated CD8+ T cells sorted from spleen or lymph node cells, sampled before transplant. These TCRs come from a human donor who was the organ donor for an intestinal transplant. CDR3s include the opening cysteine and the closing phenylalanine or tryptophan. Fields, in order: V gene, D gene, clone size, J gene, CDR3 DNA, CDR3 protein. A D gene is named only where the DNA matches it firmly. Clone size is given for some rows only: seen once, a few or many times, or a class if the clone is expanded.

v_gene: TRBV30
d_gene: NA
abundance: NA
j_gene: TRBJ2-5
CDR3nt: TGTGCCTGGAGTTGGTCTATCGAGACCCAGTACTTC
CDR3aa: CAWSWSIETQYF

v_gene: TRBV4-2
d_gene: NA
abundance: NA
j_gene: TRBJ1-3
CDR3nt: TGTGCCAGCAGCCAGCCAGGGGTGGGAAACACCATATATTTT
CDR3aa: CASSQPGVGNTIYF

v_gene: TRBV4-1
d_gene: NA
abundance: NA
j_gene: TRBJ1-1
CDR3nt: TGCGCCAGCAGCCAAGAATTGGTTCGGGAAGCTTTCTTT
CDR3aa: CASSQELVREAFF

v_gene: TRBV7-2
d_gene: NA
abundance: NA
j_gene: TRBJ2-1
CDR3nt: TGTGCCAGCAGCTCTAGGGGGGACAGCTTCTTGCAGAATGAGCAGTTCTTC
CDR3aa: CASSSRGDSFLQNEQFF

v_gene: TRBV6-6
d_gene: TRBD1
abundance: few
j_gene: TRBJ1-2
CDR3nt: TGTGCCAGCAGTTACGTTAACCGGGACAGGGTTGGCTACACCTTC
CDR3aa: CASSYVNRDRVGYTF

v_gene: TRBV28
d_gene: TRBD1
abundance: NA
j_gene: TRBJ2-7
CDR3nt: TGTGCCAGCAGCCGACAGGGGGCTCTATACGAGCAGTACTTC
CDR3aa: CASSRQGALYEQYF

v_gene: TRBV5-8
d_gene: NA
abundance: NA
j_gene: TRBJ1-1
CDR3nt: TGTGCCAGCAGCGTCTACAGCGGCACTGAAGCTTTCTTT
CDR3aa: CASSVYSGTEAFF

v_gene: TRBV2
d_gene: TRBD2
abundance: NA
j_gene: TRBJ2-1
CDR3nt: TGTGCCAGCAAGGCAGCGGGGGAATACAATGAGCAGTTCTTC
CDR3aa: CASKAAGEYNEQFF

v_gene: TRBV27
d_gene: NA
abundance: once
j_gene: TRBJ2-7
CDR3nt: TGTGCCAGCAGCCTTGGCTCTAGCGTGAGGGAGCAGTACTTC
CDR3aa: CASSLGSSVREQYF

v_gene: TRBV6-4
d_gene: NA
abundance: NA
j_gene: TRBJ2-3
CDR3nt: TGTGCCAGCAGTGAAAAGGCAGATACAGATACGCAGTATTTT
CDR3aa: CASSEKADTDTQYF

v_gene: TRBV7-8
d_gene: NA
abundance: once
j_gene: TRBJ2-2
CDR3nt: TGTGCCAGCAATCTAGGGGGGGAGGGTCGGACCGGGGAGCTGTTTTTT
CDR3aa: CASNLGGEGRTGELFF

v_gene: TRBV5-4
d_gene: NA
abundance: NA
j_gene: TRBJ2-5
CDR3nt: TGTGCCAGCAGCTTGGTGGGAGTAAGCCAAGAGACCCAGTACTTC
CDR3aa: CASSLVGVSQETQYF

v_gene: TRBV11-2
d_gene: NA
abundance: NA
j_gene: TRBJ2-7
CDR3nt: TGTGCCAGCAGCTTAGATTTGTGGGCCGAGAATCCCATCTACGAGCAGTACTTC
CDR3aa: CASSLDLWAENPIYEQYF

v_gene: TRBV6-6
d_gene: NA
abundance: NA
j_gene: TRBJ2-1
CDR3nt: TGTGCCAGCAGCCCAAACTCCTACAATGAGCAGTTCTTC
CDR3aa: CASSPNSYNEQFF

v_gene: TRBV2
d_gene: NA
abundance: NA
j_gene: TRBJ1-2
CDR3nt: TGTGCCAGCAGTGACGGGGTAGGTTATGGCTACACCTTC
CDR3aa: CASSDGVGYGYTF

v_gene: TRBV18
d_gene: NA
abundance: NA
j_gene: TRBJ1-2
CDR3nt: TGTGCCAGCTCCCCCGTATGGCTCAGGCGGGTTATTTATGGCTACACCTTC
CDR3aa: CASSPVWLRRVIYGYTF

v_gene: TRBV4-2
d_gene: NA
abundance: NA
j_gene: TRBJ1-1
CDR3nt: TGTGCCAGCAGCTCAAGGGCGTCGGGACGGGAGAACACTGAAGCTTTCTTT
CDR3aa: CASSSRASGRENTEAFF

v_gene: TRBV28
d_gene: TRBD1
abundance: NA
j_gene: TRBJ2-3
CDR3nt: TGTGCCAGCAGTTTAAGGGACAGTGAGTTTACAGATACGCAGTATTTT
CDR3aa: CASSLRDSEFTDTQYF

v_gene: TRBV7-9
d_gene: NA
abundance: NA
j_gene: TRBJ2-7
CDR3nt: TGTGCCAGCAGCTTAGTAGGCTACGAGCAGTACTTC
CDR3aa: CASSLVGYEQYF

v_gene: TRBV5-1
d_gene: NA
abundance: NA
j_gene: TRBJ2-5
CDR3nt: TGCGCCAGCAGCCTCGGGAGCCTGGGGCAAGAGACCCAGTACTTC
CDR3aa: CASSLGSLGQETQYF

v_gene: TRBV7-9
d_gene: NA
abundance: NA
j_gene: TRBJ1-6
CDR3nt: TGTGCCAGCAGCTCCCTGACCACACCCCTCCACTTT
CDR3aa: CASSSLTTPLHF

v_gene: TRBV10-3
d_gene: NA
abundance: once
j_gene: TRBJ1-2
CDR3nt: TGTGCCATCAGTGTTCAGGAGGCTAACTATGGCTACACCTTC
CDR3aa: CAISVQEANYGYTF

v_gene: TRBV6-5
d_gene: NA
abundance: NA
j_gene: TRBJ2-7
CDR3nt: TGTGCCAGCAGCCCCCTCCGGGCGAGCTCCTACGAGCAGTACTTC
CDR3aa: CASSPLRASSYEQYF

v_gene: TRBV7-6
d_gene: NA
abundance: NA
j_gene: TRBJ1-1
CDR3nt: TGTGCCAGCAGCCCAGGACTGGGCACTGAAGCTTTCTTT
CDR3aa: CASSPGLGTEAFF

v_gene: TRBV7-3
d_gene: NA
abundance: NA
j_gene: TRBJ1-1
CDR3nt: TGTGCCAGCGGGTATTTGGGCGCTGAAGCTTTCTTT
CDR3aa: CASGYLGAEAFF

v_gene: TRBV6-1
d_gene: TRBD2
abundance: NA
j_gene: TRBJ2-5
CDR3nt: TGTGCCAGCAGTGAAAGTAGCGGGGGTCAAGAGACCCAGTACTTC
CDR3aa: CASSESSGGQETQYF

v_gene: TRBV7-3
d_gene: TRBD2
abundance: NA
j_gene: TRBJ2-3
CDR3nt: TGTGCCAGCAGCACACCGGGCTCGGGGGGTGGCGGAACAGATACGCAGTATTTT
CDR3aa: CASSTPGSGGGGTDTQYF

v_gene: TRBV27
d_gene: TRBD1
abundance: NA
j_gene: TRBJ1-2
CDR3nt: TGTGCCAGCAGTTTCCTCCCTCGACAGGGCTCTAACTATGGCTACACCTTC
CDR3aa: CASSFLPRQGSNYGYTF

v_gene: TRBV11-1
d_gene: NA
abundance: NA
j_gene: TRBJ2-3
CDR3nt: TGTGCCAGCAGCTTAGCCTCACTAGGGCGTGGCACAGATACGCAGTATTTT
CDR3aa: CASSLASLGRGTDTQYF

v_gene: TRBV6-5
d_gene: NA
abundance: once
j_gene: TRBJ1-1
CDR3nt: TGTGCCAGCTCGCTCCCGGGGTTTGAAGCTTTCTTT
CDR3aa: CASSLPGFEAFF

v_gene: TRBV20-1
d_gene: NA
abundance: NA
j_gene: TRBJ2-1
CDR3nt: TGCAGTGCTAGCTTTGGGGAGCAGTTCTTC
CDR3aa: CSASFGEQFF

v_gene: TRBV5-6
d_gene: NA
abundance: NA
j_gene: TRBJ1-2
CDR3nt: TGTGCCAGCAGCTTGGTGTTGTTGTTGGACTATGGCTACACCTTC
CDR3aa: CASSLVLLLDYGYTF

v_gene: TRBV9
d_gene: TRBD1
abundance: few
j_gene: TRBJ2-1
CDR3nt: TGTGCCAGCAGCGCCGAAGGGGGCGCAAACAATGAGCAGTTCTTC
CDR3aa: CASSAEGGANNEQFF

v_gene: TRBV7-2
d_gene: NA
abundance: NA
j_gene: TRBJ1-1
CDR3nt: TGTGCCAGCAGCTTATGGAGAACTGAAGCTTTCTTT
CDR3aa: CASSLWRTEAFF

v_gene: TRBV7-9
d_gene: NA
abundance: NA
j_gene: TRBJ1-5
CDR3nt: TGTGCCAGCAGCCCACCCGACGGAGATCAGCCCCAGCATTTT
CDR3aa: CASSPPDGDQPQHF

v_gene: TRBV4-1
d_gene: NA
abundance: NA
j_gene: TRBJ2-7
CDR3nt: TGCGCCAGCAGCCCCGGTGAAGGGATCTACGAGCAGTACTTC
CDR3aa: CASSPGEGIYEQYF

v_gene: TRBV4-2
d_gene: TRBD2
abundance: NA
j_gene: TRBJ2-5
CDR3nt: TGTGCCAGCAGCCCAATGGGGGGGACTAGCGGGGAGAACGTTCTCGAGACCCAGTACTTC
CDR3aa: CASSPMGGTSGENVLETQYF

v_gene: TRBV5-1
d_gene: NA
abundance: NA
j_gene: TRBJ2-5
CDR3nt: TGCGCCAGCAGCTTTCAGCAGAAGGGGCAAGAGACCCAGTACTTC
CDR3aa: CASSFQQKGQETQYF

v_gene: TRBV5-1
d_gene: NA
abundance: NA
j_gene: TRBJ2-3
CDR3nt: TGCGCCAGCAGCTTGTTGTCAGCTAGCACAGATACGCAGTATTTT
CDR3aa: CASSLLSASTDTQYF

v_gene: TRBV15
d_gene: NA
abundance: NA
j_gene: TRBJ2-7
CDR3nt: TGTGCCACCAGCAGTGTGAATGAGGGACCGCCAAATAGATACTACGAGCAGTACTTC
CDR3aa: CATSSVNEGPPNRYYEQYF

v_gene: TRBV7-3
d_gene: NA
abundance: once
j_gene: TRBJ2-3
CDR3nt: TGTGCCAGCAGCGGAAATACCACAGATACGCAGTATTTT
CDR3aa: CASSGNTTDTQYF

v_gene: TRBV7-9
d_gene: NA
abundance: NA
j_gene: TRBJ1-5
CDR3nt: TGTGCCAGCAGCTTGGGTAGTCAGCCCCAGCATTTT
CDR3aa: CASSLGSQPQHF

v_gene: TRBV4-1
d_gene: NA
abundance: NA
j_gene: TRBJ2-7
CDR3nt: TGCGCCAGCAGCTGGGACACTAACTCCTACGAGCAGTACTTC
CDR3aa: CASSWDTNSYEQYF

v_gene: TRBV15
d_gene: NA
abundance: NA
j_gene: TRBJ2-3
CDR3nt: TGTGCCACCAGCGAACCGGGGAGTTCTAGCACAGATACGCAGTATTTT
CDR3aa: CATSEPGSSSTDTQYF

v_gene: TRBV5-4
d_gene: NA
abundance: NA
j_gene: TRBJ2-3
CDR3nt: TGTGCCAGCAGCCCCCCTGGGACAGATACGCAGTATTTT
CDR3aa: CASSPPGTDTQYF

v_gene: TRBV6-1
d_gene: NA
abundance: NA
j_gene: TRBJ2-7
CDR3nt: TGTGCCAGCAGTGAGAGGGGGTCCTACGAGCAGTACTTC
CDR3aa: CASSERGSYEQYF

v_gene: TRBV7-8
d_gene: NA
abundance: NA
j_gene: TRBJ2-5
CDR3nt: TGTGCCAGCAGCTCCCTTCAGGATCAAGAGACCCAGTACTTC
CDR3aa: CASSSLQDQETQYF

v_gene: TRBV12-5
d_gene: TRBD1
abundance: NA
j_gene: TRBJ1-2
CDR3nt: TGTGCTAGTGGTTTCGGACACGGACAGGGGGCTTCAGGCTACACCTTC
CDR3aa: CASGFGHGQGASGYTF

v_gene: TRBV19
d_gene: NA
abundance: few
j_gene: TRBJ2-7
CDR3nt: TGTGCCTTAGCGTCAGGGTTCGGCGAGCAGTACTTC
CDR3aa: CALASGFGEQYF

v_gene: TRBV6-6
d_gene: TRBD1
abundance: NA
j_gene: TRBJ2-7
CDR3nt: TGTGCCAGCAGTTACGTACGGACAGGTGCCTTCGGGCAGTACTTC
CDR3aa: CASSYVRTGAFGQYF

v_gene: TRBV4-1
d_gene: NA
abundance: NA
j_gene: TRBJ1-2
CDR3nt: TGCGCCAGCAGCCAAGTAAACAATCGGCAGGGGAGGGGCTACACCTTC
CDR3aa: CASSQVNNRQGRGYTF

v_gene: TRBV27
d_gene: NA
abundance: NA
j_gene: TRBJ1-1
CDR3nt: TGTGCCAGCAGGGTCCGAAGAGCTTTCTTT
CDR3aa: CASRVRRAFF

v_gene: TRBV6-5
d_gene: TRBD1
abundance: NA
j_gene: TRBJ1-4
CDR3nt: TGTGCCACCAGGGGGGCGCTTGCAACTAATGAAAAACTGTTTTTT
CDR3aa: CATRGALATNEKLFF

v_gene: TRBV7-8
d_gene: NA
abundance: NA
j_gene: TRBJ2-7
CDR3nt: TGTGCCAGCAGCGCAACCTCCGGAAGCTCCTACGAGCAGTACTTC
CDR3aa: CASSATSGSSYEQYF

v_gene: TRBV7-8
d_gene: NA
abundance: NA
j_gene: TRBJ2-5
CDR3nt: TGTGCCAGCACCTTAGGGGGGGAGACCCAGTACTTC
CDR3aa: CASTLGGETQYF

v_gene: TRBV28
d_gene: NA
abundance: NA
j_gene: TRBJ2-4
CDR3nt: TGTGCCAGCAGTTCGTATTCTAACATTCAGTACTTC
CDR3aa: CASSSYSNIQYF

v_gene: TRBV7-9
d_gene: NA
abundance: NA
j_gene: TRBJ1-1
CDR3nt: TGTGCCAGCAGCTTCTCAGTCGGGACTGAAGCTTTCTTT
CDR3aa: CASSFSVGTEAFF